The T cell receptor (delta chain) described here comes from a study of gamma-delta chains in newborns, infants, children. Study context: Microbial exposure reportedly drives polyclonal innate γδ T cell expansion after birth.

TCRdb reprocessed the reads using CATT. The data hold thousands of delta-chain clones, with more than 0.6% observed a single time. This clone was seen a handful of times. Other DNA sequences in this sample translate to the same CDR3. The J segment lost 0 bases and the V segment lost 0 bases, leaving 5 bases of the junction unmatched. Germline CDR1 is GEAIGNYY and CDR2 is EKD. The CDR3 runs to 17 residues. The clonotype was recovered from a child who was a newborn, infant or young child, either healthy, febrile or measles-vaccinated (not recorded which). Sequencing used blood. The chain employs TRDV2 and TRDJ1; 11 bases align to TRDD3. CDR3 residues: CACDTLGDTPYTDKLIF. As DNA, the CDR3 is TGTGCCTGTGACACCCTGGGGGATACACCCTACACCGATAAACTCATCTTT.